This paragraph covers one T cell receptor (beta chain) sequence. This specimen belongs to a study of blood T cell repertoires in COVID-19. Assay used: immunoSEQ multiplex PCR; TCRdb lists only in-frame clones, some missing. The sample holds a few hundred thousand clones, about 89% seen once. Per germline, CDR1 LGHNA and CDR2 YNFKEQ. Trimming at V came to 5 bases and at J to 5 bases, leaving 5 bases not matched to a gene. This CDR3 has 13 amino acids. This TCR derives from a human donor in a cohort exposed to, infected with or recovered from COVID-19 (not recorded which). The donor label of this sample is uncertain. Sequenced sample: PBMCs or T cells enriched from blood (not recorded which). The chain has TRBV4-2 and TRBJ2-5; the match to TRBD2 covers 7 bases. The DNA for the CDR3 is TGTGCCAGCAGCAAGGGGAGGGAGGAGACCCAGTACTTC. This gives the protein CASSKGREETQYF.